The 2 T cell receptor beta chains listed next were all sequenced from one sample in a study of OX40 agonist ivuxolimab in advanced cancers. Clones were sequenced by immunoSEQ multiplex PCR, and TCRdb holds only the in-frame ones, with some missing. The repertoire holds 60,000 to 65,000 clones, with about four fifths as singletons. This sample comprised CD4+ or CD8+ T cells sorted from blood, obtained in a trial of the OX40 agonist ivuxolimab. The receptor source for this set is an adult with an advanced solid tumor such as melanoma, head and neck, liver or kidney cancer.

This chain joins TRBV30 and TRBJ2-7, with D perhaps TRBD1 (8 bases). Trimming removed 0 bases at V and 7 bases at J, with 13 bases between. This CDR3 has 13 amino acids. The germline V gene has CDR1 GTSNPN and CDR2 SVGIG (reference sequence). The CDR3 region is CAWSVDREGEQYF. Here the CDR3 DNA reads TGTGCCTGGAGTGTGGACAGGGAGGGAGAGCAGTACTTC. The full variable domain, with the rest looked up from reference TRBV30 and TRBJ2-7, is SQTIHQWPATLVQPVGSPLSLECTVEGTSNPNLYWYRQAAGRGLQLLFYSVGIGQISSEVPQNLSASRPQDRQFILSSKKLLLSDSGFYLCAWSVDREGEQYFGPGTRLTVT.

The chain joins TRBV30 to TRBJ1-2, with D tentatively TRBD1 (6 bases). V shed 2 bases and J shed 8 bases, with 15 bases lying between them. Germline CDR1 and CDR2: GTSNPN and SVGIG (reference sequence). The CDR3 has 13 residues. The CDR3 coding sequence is TGTGCCTGGAGTCTAACGGGGGCTGGGGGCTACACCTTC. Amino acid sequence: CAWSLTGAGGYTF.